Listed below are T cell receptor beta chains from one sample, sequenced in a study of T cell changes during pregnancy in multiple sclerosis. Some clones are missing from TCRdb's copy, which holds only in-frame ones; the method was immunoSEQ multiplex PCR. The sample records over 70,000 clones, roughly 92% being singletons. The material was peripheral blood, obtained in the first trimester of pregnancy. Every receptor here comes from a female donor in good health, enrolled as a control in a pregnancy study. Each CDR3 is given with its conserved first and last residue. The D gene is left open where the match is weak. Clone size is shown for a subset of rows, as once, few, many or a class of expanded clone.

>TRBV4-1|-|TRBJ2-7|TRBD2
TGCGCCAGCAGCCCCCGGACTAGCGGGTCCTACGAGCAGTACTTC
CASSPRTSGSYEQYF
>TRBV5-1|-|TRBJ2-1|-
TGCGCCAGCAGCTTGGGAGGCTACAATGAGCAGTTCTTC
CASSLGGYNEQFF
>TRBV27|-|TRBJ1-2|-
TGTGCCAGCAGTCCGTCGGGGAGAGGCTATGGCTACACCTTC
CASSPSGRGYGYTF
>TRBV29-1|-|TRBJ1-1|TRBD1
TGCAGCGTCTTGACAGGGATGAACACTGAAGCTTTCTTT
CSVLTGMNTEAFF
>TRBV5-1|-|TRBJ1-4|TRBD1
TGCGCCAGCAGCCAAGACAGGGAACCTAATGAAAAACTGTTTTTT
CASSQDREPNEKLFF
>TRBV4-2|-|TRBJ2-7|-
TGTGCCAGCTCCCAGAGCGGGCGAAGCTCCTACGAGCAGTACTTC
CASSQSGRSSYEQYF
>TRBV2|-|TRBJ2-6|-
TGTGCCAGCAGTGAAGCGTACGGGGTAGGTGGGGCCAACGTCCTGACTTTC
CASSEAYGVGGANVLTF
>TRBV27|-|TRBJ2-2|TRBD1
TGTGCCAGCAGTTTCAGGACAGGGGGGACCGGGGAGCTGTTTTTT
CASSFRTGGTGELFF
>TRBV7-9|-|TRBJ1-5|-
TGTGCCAGCAGCTTAGTGGGAGCCAGGGGCGGACAGCCCCAGCATTTT
CASSLVGARGGQPQHF
>TRBV28|-|TRBJ2-5|-
TGTGCCAGCAGTCCTCAGGGGCGTGAGACCCAGTACTTC
CASSPQGRETQYF
>TRBV4-1|-|TRBJ2-3|-
TGCGCCAGCAGATTTACCCCGGTCGGCACAGATACGCAGTATTTT
CASRFTPVGTDTQYF
>TRBV19|-|TRBJ2-7|TRBD2
TGTGCCAGTAGTGGGGAAGGGGCTAGCGGGAACTACGAGCAGTACTTC
CASSGEGASGNYEQYF
>TRBV19|-|TRBJ2-7|-
TGTGCCAGTAAGGAGGACGGAAGTAGTAATGACGAGCAGTACTTC
CASKEDGSSNDEQYF
>TRBV2|-|TRBJ1-1|-
TGTGCCAGCAGTTCCGGGTTGAACACTGAAGCTTTCTTT
CASSSGLNTEAFF
>TRBV2|-|TRBJ2-2|-
TGTGCCAGCAGTGAGGAGGGGAACACCGGGGAGCTGTTTTTT
CASSEEGNTGELFF
>TRBV2|-|TRBJ1-2|-
TGTGCCAGCAGTTTAGACAGGCCCAGAGTCTATGGCTACACCTTC
CASSLDRPRVYGYTF
>TRBV28|-|TRBJ1-5|-
TGTGCCAGCAGTTTGACACCCGTCGGGGGAAGTCAGCCCCAGCATTTT
CASSLTPVGGSQPQHF
>TRBV5-1|-|TRBJ2-5|TRBD2
TGCGCCAGCAGCTACGGACTAGCGGGAGAGGGTAGGGAGACCCAGTACTTC
CASSYGLAGEGRETQYF
>TRBV5-1|once|TRBJ1-5|-
TGCGCCAGCAGCCCCACAAGTCAAGACATCTTACCCAACAATAGCAATCAGCCCCAGCATTTT
CASSPTSQDILPNNSNQPQHF
>TRBV4-1|once|TRBJ1-5|-
TGCGCCAGCAGCCAAGAGGGATGGGGCACGAATCAGCCCCAGCATTTT
CASSQEGWGTNQPQHF
>TRBV6-6|-|TRBJ2-5|TRBD2
TGTGCCAGCAGTTTAGCGGGAGTTCTAGAGACCCAGTACTTC
CASSLAGVLETQYF
>TRBV27|-|TRBJ1-1|TRBD1
TGTGCCAGCAGGTCAGGGGGGAACACTGAAGCTTTCTTT
CASRSGGNTEAFF
>TRBV6-5|-|TRBJ2-3|TRBD1
TGTGCCAGCAGTTTACCCGACAGGGGAAGCACAGATACGCAGTATTTT
CASSLPDRGSTDTQYF